The 7 T cell receptor beta chains reported below all come from one sample, sequenced in a study of blood T cell repertoires in COVID-19. Generated by immunoSEQ multiplex PCR, the TCRdb table keeps only in-frame clones and is missing some. The data hold about 400,000 clones, with approximately 86% observed a single time. Sequencing was carried out using peripheral blood. The origin of the receptors is a woman aged 60-70 years with COVID-19, enrolled during active disease.

This clone has more than one count but fewer than ten. The chain links TRBV5-6 to TRBJ1-5; TRBD1 agrees at 11 bases. From germline, CDR1 is SGHDT and CDR2 YYEEEE. This CDR3 region has 13 residues. The junction had 3 bases not matched to a gene; V was cut back by 4 bases and J by 9 bases. The CDR3 DNA reads as TGTGCCAGCAGCCGGGACAGGGGGGGGCCCCAGCATTTT. It translates to CASSRDRGGPQHF. The full variable domain, rest sourced from reference TRBV5-6 and TRBJ1-5, is DAGVTQSPTHLIKTRGQQVTLRCSPKSGHDTVSWYQQALGQGPQFIFQYYEEEERQRGNFPDRFSGHQFPNYSSELNVNALLLGDSALYLCASSRDRGGPQHFGDGTRLSIL.

This clone appeared a few times. This chain joins TRBV7-2 and TRBJ1-5; 9 nucleotides align to TRBD1. J was trimmed by 0 bases and V by 2 bases; bases with no gene match: 5. The germline V gene has CDR1 SGHTA and CDR2 FQGNSA. The CDR3 runs 17 residues. The CDR3 nucleotides read TGTGCCAGCAGCTTAACAGGGGGCACCTTTAGCAATCAGCCCCAGCATTTT. It specifies CASSLTGGTFSNQPQHF.

The rearrangement joins TRBV14 to TRBJ2-3; 9 nucleotides align to TRBD1. The length of the CDR3 is 16 residues. The ends lost 4 bases at V and 3 bases at J; junction bases unmatched: 8. Germline lookup yields CDR1 SGHDN and CDR2 FVKESK. Written as DNA, the CDR3 is TGTGCCAGCAGCCGAACAGGGGGCGGAGGGACAGATACGCAGTATTTT. Translation: CASSRTGGGGTDTQYF.

This clone was counted a few times. This sequence joins TRBV5-4 and TRBJ1-4, with D maybe TRBD1 (5 bases). The CDR3 runs 13 residues. Germline V gene data show CDR1 as SGHNT and CDR2 as YYREEE (reference sequence). The V gene lost 3 bases and the J gene lost 8 bases, with 11 bases spanning the gap. The CDR3 nucleotides read TGTGCCAGCAGCTGGGGGGGGTACGAAAAACTGTTTTTT. Residues: CASSWGGYEKLFF.

The rearrangement uses TRBV4-1 and TRBJ2-3; a possible D gene is TRBD2 (5 bases). The germline CDR1 and CDR2 sequences are MGHRA and YSYEKL. The CDR3 runs to 15 residues. The V and J ends lost 0 bases and 4 bases respectively, with 11 bases between them. The CDR3 sequence: CASSQDPSLADTQYF. CDR3 DNA sequence: TGCGCCAGCAGCCAAGATCCTAGCTTGGCAGATACGCAGTATTTT.

J is TRBJ2-5 and V is TRBV7-8; no clear D. Trimming removed 1 base from V and 1 base from J, with 4 bases in between. The CDR3 has 13 residues. Germline lookup yields CDR1 SGHVS and CDR2 FQNEAQ. The CDR3 nucleotides read TGTGCCAGCAGCTTAGGCAGCCAAGAGACCCAGTACTTC. Translated: CASSLGSQETQYF.

The chain recombines TRBV20-1 with TRBJ2-3, with 9 positions matching TRBD1. The CDR3 totals 15 residues. CDR1 DFQATT and CDR2 SNEGSKA come from the germline V gene (reference sequence). Trimming at V came to 6 bases and at J to 1 base, leaving 8 bases not matched to a gene. CDR3 nucleotide sequence: TGCAGTGCCAGTGCGAGGACAGGGGGCACAGATACGCAGTATTTT. It specifies CSASARTGGTDTQYF.